This TCR beta chain emerged from a study of siplizumab effects on memory and regulatory T cells. About this clone itself: The antigen is unknown.

With 4 bases removed from V and 8 bases from J, the gap between germline ends came to 20 bases. Germline-derived CDR1 and CDR2 are MDHEN and SYDVKM. This CDR3 has 16 residues. Study-wide findings and caveats: Roughly 75-96% of proliferating clones (CD4+ or CD8+) could not be assigned a naive or memory phenotype.

Sequencing used immunoSEQ multiplex PCR; TCRdb keeps in-frame clones, though not all of them. The table shows roughly 100,000 clones, with roughly 91% occurring only once. The sequencing input was non-Treg CD4+ T cells sorted from blood. J is TRBJ1-4 and V is TRBV28; D possibly corresponds to TRBD1 (5 bases). This TCR came from a human donor in good health. As DNA, the CDR3 is TGTGCCAGCAGTTCCCAAGGGGCTTCCAATAGCGAAAAACTGTTTTTT. This encodes CASSSQGASNSEKLFF.